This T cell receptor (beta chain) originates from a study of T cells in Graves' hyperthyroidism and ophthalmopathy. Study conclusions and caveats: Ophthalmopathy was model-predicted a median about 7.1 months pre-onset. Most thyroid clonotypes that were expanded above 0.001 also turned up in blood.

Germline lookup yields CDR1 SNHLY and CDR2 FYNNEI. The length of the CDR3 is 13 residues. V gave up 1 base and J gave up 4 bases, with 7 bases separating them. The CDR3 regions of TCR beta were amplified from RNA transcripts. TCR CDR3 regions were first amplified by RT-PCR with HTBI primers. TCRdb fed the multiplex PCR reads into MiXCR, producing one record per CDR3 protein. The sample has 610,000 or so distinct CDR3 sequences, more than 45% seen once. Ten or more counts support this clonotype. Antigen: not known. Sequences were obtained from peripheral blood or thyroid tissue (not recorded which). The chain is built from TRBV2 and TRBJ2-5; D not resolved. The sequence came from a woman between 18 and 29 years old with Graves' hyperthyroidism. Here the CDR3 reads CASSEVWGETQYF. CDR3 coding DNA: TGTGCCAGCAGTGAAGTATGGGGAGAGACCCAGTACTTC.